These 20 T cell receptor beta chains were sequenced from one sample in a study of blood T cell repertoires in COVID-19. TCRdb's copy holds only in-frame clones and misses some; the assay was immunoSEQ multiplex PCR. The sample contains some 70,000 clones, around 90% of which appear only once. Sequenced material: peripheral blood. The receptors here all came from a woman aged 80 or older with active COVID-19.

This clone was seen more than once but under ten times. The chain has TRBV5-1 and TRBJ2-2, with 9 nucleotides matching TRBD1. V shed 3 bases, J shed 7 bases, and the junction held 10 bases outside the gene matches. Germline V gene data show CDR1 as SGHRS and CDR2 as YFSETQ. The CDR3 has 16 amino acids. The CDR3 sequence: CASSSEGQGYFGELFF. CDR3 nucleotide sequence: TGCGCCAGCAGCTCTGAGGGACAGGGATATTTCGGGGAGCTGTTTTTT.

This chain uses TRBV11-1 with TRBJ1-1; weak D call: TRBD1 (5 bases). The CDR3 is made up of 15 amino acids. Germline CDR1 reads SGHAT; CDR2 reads FQDESV (reference sequence). V was trimmed by 2 bases and J by 2 bases, leaving 12 bases between them. The CDR3: CASSLRQGGNTEAFF. The CDR3 nucleotides read TGTGCCAGCAGCTTACGGCAGGGTGGAAACACTGAAGCTTTCTTT. Full variable domain (missing parts from reference TRBV11-1 and TRBJ1-1): EAEVAQSPRYKITEKSQAVAFWCDPISGHATLYWYRQILGQGPELLVQFQDESVVDDSQLPKDRFSAERLKGVDSTLKIQPAELGDSAMYLCASSLRQGGNTEAFFGQGTRLTVV.

The V call is TRBV27, the J call TRBJ1-5, with 7 bases that match TRBD1. Per germline, CDR1 MNHEY and CDR2 SMNVEV (reference sequence). With 6 bases clipped from V and 3 bases from J, the junction kept 8 bases outside the gene matches. The CDR3 loop spans 15 amino acids. CDR3 amino acids: CASSKDRLSNQPQHF. The CDR3 DNA follows: TGTGCCAGCAGCAAGGACAGGCTTTCCAATCAGCCCCAGCATTTT.

This chain joins TRBV24-1 and TRBJ1-5; 10 bases fit TRBD1. The CDR3 is 17 amino acids. J was trimmed by 5 bases and V by 2 bases; bases with no gene match: 8. Germline CDR1 is KGHDR and CDR2 is SFDVKD. For the CDR3, the DNA is TGTGCCACCAGTGATTCTCGGACAGGGGGGTTAGATCAGCCCCAGCATTTT. Encoded protein: CATSDSRTGGLDQPQHF.

A single count supports this clone. J is TRBJ1-4 and V is TRBV7-9; D gene ambiguous. The V gene lost 5 bases and the J gene lost 7 bases, with 17 bases spanning the gap. This CDR3 comprises 15 residues. Germline lookup yields CDR1 SEHNR and CDR2 FQNEAQ (reference sequence). CDR3 nucleotides: TGTGCCAGCAGCCCGCCGGGAGCGGTTCGTGAAAAACTGTTTTTT. Translating it yields CASSPPGAVREKLFF.

The chain uses TRBV18 and TRBJ2-3, with a weak D call TRBD1 (5 bases). Germline CDR1 and CDR2: KGHSH and LQKENI. V lost 3 bases, J lost 4 bases, and 14 bases lay in between. The CDR3 loop spans 15 amino acids. CDR3 protein: CASSPGRVGADTQYF. The CDR3 nucleotides read TGTGCCAGCTCACCGGGCAGGGTCGGCGCAGATACGCAGTATTTT.

This clone has a single count. This chain connects TRBV30 to TRBJ1-2; weak D call: TRBD1 (5 bases). The germline V gene encodes CDR1 GTSNPN and CDR2 SVGIG (reference sequence). This CDR3 contains 15 residues. V was cut by 2 bases and J by 2 bases, with 15 bases left in between. As DNA, the CDR3 is TGTGCCTGGAGTCATCCGGGACGGGAGAACTATGGCTACACCTTC. Translated: CAWSHPGRENYGYTF. The entire variable domain, with the rest obtained from reference TRBV30 and TRBJ1-2, is as follows: SQTIHQWPATLVQPVGSPLSLECTVEGTSNPNLYWYRQAAGRGLQLLFYSVGIGQISSEVPQNLSASRPQDRQFILSSKKLLLSDSGFYLCAWSHPGRENYGYTFGSGTRLTVV.

This chain joins TRBV5-5 and TRBJ2-3; D is unresolved. Germline V gives CDR1 SGHKS, CDR2 YYEKEE (reference sequence). Trimming took 0 bases from V and 2 from J, leaving 7 bases between them. The CDR3 covers 14 residues. CDR3 amino acids: CASSLALPTDTQYF. CDR3 DNA: TGTGCCAGCAGCTTGGCGCTACCCACAGATACGCAGTATTTT.

V and J are TRBV27 and TRBJ2-2; 9 bases agree with TRBD1. The CDR3 runs 16 residues. CDR1 is MNHEY and CDR2 is SMNVEV in the germline V gene (reference sequence). The trim removed 6 bases at V and 0 bases at J, leaving 5 bases unmatched. CDR3 DNA: TGTGCCAGCAGGGAAGGACAGGGGACGAACACCGGGGAGCTGTTTTTT. Protein sequence: CASREGQGTNTGELFF.

This rearrangement joins TRBV27 to TRBJ1-4; 9 nucleotides line up with TRBD1. Per the germline V gene, CDR1 is MNHEY and CDR2 is SMNVEV (reference sequence). The CDR3 has 13 residues. The ends lost 5 bases at V and 6 bases at J; junction bases unmatched: 1. CDR3 coding DNA: TGTGCCAGCAGTCGGGACAGGGATGAAAAACTGTTTTTT. It yields the protein CASSRDRDEKLFF.

This sequence joins TRBV9 and TRBJ2-1; 8 bases are a match to TRBD1. The germline V gene has CDR1 SGDLS and CDR2 YYNGEE. V was pared by 3 bases and J by 9 bases, with 2 bases of the junction left unmatched. The CDR3 totals 12 residues. The CDR3 bases are TGTGCCAGCAGCGATGGGACAGGTGAGCAGTTCTTC. It translates to CASSDGTGEQFF.

The chain uses TRBV27 and TRBJ1-2; 12 bases are shared with TRBD1. After removal of 3 bases from V and 8 bases from J, the junction contained 7 bases not matched to a gene. This CDR3 comprises 15 residues. From germline, CDR1 is MNHEY and CDR2 SMNVEV (reference sequence). In DNA, the CDR3 is TGTGCCAGCAGTTTTAGGGACAGGGGGCGAAGCGGCTACACCTTC. It codes for CASSFRDRGRSGYTF.

This clone was seen a single time. This chain uses TRBV19 with TRBJ2-2, with 7 bases matching TRBD2. The ends lost 6 bases at V and 2 bases at J; junction bases unmatched: 3. This CDR3 is built from 14 residues. Germline CDR1 is LNHDA and CDR2 is SQIVND (reference sequence). The CDR3 sequence: CASRRDYNTGELFF. The CDR3 bases are TGTGCCAGTAGGCGGGACTACAACACCGGGGAGCTGTTTTTT.

The count of this clone is one. V is TRBV6-6 and J is TRBJ1-3, with a possible D match to TRBD1 (6 bases). Per the germline V gene, CDR1 is MNHNY and CDR2 is SVGAGI (reference sequence). The CDR3 totals 13 residues. V was trimmed by 4 bases and J by 5 bases, leaving 9 bases between them. The CDR3 DNA is TGTGCCAGCAGTTCAGGGGTCAGAAACACCATATATTTT. It is translated as CASSSGVRNTIYF.

This chain links TRBV19 with TRBJ1-4; D is perhaps TRBD1 (6 bases). The V end lost 9 bases, the J end lost 5 bases, and 16 bases lay between the germline ends. In germline, CDR1 is LNHDA, CDR2 SQIVND (reference sequence). The CDR3 is made up of 14 amino acids. The chain's CDR3 is CASGGGATNEKLFF. The CDR3 nucleotides read TGTGCCAGCGGCGGGGGGGCCACGAATGAAAAACTGTTTTTT.

This clone was picked up a small number of times. The chain uses TRBV4-1 and TRBJ1-6; TRBD1 matches 7 bases. Per germline, CDR1 MGHRA and CDR2 YSYEKL. J gave up 7 bases and V 3 bases, and 9 bases lay outside the gene matches. CDR3 length: 16 amino acids. CDR3 DNA: TGCGCCAGCAGCCACCCACAGGACAGGTCCAATTCACCCCTCCACTTT. It is translated as CASSHPQDRSNSPLHF.

The V and J genes are TRBV7-8 and TRBJ1-5, with a weak D call TRBD1 (5 bases). CDR1 is SGHVS and CDR2 is FQNEAQ in the germline V gene. The CDR3 spans 19 residues. Trimming shortened V by 1 base and J by 0 bases, and 19 bases separated the two germline ends. The CDR3 protein is CASSLGGGEGHYSNQPQHF. The CDR3 DNA reads TGTGCCAGCAGCTTAGGGGGCGGGGAGGGCCACTATAGCAATCAGCCCCAGCATTTT.

The DNA of the CDR3 is TGCAGTGCTCGTGAGGTCAACGGTGGCACTGAAGCTTTCTTT. The encoded protein is CSAREVNGGTEAFF. The chain couples TRBV20-1 to TRBJ1-1; D is ambiguous. The CDR3 consists of 14 residues. Germline CDR1 and CDR2: DFQATT and SNEGSKA (reference sequence). The germline V and J ends were trimmed by 5 bases and 4 bases, with 17 bases remaining between them.

In nucleotides, the CDR3 is TGCGCCAGCAGCACCCAGACAGGGACTGGAAACACCATATATTTT. It yields the protein CASSTQTGTGNTIYF. This chain connects TRBV5-1 to TRBJ1-3, with 7 bases that match TRBD1. Germline V CDR1 and CDR2: SGHRS, YFSETQ. The CDR3 is 15 residues long. The junction had 6 bases not matched to a gene; V was cut back by 4 bases and J by 2 bases.

This chain uses TRBV7-3 with TRBJ1-2, with 8 bases aligning to TRBD1. The CDR3 is 13 amino acids. Germline assignment: CDR1 SGHTA and CDR2 FQGTGA. Germline trimming cut 3 bases from V and 7 bases from J; bases unmatched to any gene: 4. The CDR3 region is CASSFSGGGGYTF. CDR3 DNA: TGTGCCAGCAGCTTCTCAGGGGGCGGTGGCTACACCTTC.